This entry is about one T cell receptor (beta chain). Trimming shortened V by 0 bases and J by 4 bases, and 16 bases separated the two germline ends. This CDR3 is 17 amino acids long. From germline, CDR1 is LGHDT and CDR2 YNNKEL (reference sequence). This specimen belongs to a study of blood T cell repertoires in COVID-19. The method was immunoSEQ multiplex PCR; TCRdb's version includes in-frame clones alone and lacks a portion of them. The table has about 90,000 clones, about 85% seen once; the top ten hold 12%. Sequenced sample: peripheral blood. The receptor's source is a woman in her seventies with active or convalescent COVID-19. V gene TRBV3-1 (or the pseudogene TRBV3-2) combines with J gene TRBJ1-3; D is perhaps TRBD1 (5 bases). CDR3: CASSQDVVGQRGNTIYF. The CDR3 DNA is TGTGCCAGCAGCCAAGATGTTGTGGGGCAACGCGGAAACACCATATATTTT.